Listed here are 2 T cell receptor beta chains from one sample, sequenced in a study of shared clonotypes between healthy human individuals. Libraries were prepared by immunoSEQ multiplex PCR; TCRdb keeps only in-frame clonotypes and omits some of them. The sample contains over 2 million clones, less than 95% of which appear only once. The sample taken for sequencing was naive CD4+ T cells from PBMCs. Described subset: CD45RA+ positively selected. The receptors here all came from a man aged 18 to 30 in good health. Some clones in this sample may be carry-over from other donors' samples.

This clone was seen only once. This same CDR3 is encoded by further DNA sequences in the sample. The chain recombines TRBV6-1 with TRBJ1-1; no definite D call. Germline V gene sequence: CDR1 MNHNS, CDR2 SASEGT. CDR3 size: 14 residues. V dropped 0 bases and J dropped 1 base, with 6 bases sitting between them. CDR3 sequence (DNA): TGTGCCAGCAGTGAAGCCTACAGGAACACTGAAGCTTTCTTT. Its translation is CASSEAYRNTEAFF.

In regard to this clone: The same CDR3 is also encoded by other DNA sequences in this sample. The rearrangement joins TRBV2 to TRBJ1-1; 7 bases fit TRBD1. The CDR3 is made up of 13 amino acids. J gave up 3 bases and V 3 bases, and 1 base lay outside the gene matches. From germline, CDR1 is SNHLY and CDR2 FYNNEI. The CDR3 DNA reads as TGTGCCAGCAGTGACAGGGGGTACACTGAAGCTTTCTTT. This sequence encodes CASSDRGYTEAFF.